Below, 8 T cell receptor beta chains from the same sample are listed, as sequenced in a study of T cells after yellow fever vaccination. TCRdb called the 5' RACE reads again in MiXCR, with one record for every CDR3 protein. The data contain about 310,000 distinct CDR3 sequences, roughly 4% of them singletons. This sample comprised PBMCs, obtained on the day of the yellow fever booster vaccination. The origin of the receptors is a young man who received the YFV17D yellow fever vaccine.

In its sample, this clonotype was seen many times. This chain joins TRBV20-1 and TRBJ1-3; D gene ambiguous. The CDR3 length is 14 residues. Germline CDR1 DFQATT, CDR2 SNEGSKA (reference sequence). V was pared by 5 bases and J by 4 bases, with 15 bases between. The CDR3 loop reads CSAPDRQTGNTIYF. The CDR3 DNA follows: TGCAGTGCTCCCGACCGCCAGACGGGAAACACCATATATTTT.

Many counts were recorded for this clonotype. The chain carries TRBV3-1 and TRBJ2-3; 9 positions match TRBD2. CDR1 LGHDT and CDR2 YNNKEL come from the germline V gene (reference sequence). Germline trimming cut 4 bases from V and 0 bases from J; bases unmatched to any gene: 2. This CDR3 comprises 15 residues. CDR3 in DNA: TGTGCCAGCAGCCCTCTAGCGGGGAGCACAGATACGCAGTATTTT. Translation: CASSPLAGSTDTQYF.

This clonotype occurred many times. This sequence joins TRBV6-5 and TRBJ2-5, with D possibly TRBD1 on 5 matching bases. The CDR3 totals 15 residues. The V end lost 0 bases, the J end lost 5 bases, and 13 bases lay between the germline ends. Germline loops: CDR1 MNHEY, CDR2 SVGAGI. The DNA for the CDR3 is TGTGCCAGCAGTTACTCGGAAGGGGTGGGCGAGACCCAGTACTTC. It specifies CASSYSEGVGETQYF.

The sample holds a few counts of this clonotype. The chain recombines TRBV19 with TRBJ1-1; tentatively, D is TRBD1 (5 bases). With 8 bases removed from V and 7 bases from J, the gap between germline ends came to 23 bases. This CDR3 is built from 15 residues. The germline V gene has CDR1 LNHDA and CDR2 SQIVND (reference sequence). CDR3 sequence reads: CASPPKGLGGGEAFF. The CDR3 DNA reads TGTGCCAGTCCTCCCAAGGGGTTGGGGGGTGGTGAAGCTTTCTTT.

This clonotype has a count of ten or more. V and J are TRBV12-3 or TRBV12-4 and TRBJ1-1, with 9 bases identical to TRBD1. The CDR3 is made up of 13 amino acids. The junction had 1 base not matched to a gene; V was cut back by 5 bases and J by 3 bases. Here the CDR3 DNA reads TGTGCCAGCAGTCGGACAGGGGACACTGAAGCTTTCTTT. Its translation: CASSRTGDTEAFF.

This clonotype was recorded many times. This chain uses TRBV20-1 with TRBJ2-1, with a tentative D call TRBD1 (6 bases). Looked up from germline, CDR1 is DFQATT and CDR2 is SNEGSKA (reference sequence). CDR3 length: 14 amino acids. The germline V and J ends were trimmed by 5 bases and 3 bases, with 14 bases remaining between them. CDR3: CSARTALFYNEQFF. As DNA, the CDR3 is TGCAGTGCTCGGACAGCCCTCTTCTACAATGAGCAGTTCTTC.

This clonotype was seen a handful of times. The chain is built from TRBV12-3 or TRBV12-4 and TRBJ1-1; 8 bases are shared with TRBD1. Trimming at V came to 5 bases and at J to 5 bases, leaving 7 bases not matched to a gene. There are 14 residues in the CDR3. The CDR3 is CASSDQGAGTEAFF. The CDR3 bases are TGTGCCAGCAGTGATCAGGGGGCAGGGACTGAAGCTTTCTTT.

J is TRBJ1-1 and V is TRBV27; D might be TRBD1 (6 bases). Trimming took off 6 bases at V and 12 bases at J, with 17 bases between the two ends. The germline CDR1 and CDR2 sequences are MNHEY and SMNVEV (reference sequence). CDR3 size: 12 residues. In nucleotides, the CDR3 is TGTGCCAGCAGCCTCACAGGGTACTCCCCTTTCTTT. It specifies CASSLTGYSPFF.